This entry is about one TCR beta chain. Its antigen is unidentified. From germline, CDR1 is LGHNT and CDR2 FRNRAP. Deletions cut 6 bases from V and 7 bases from J, with 17 bases between. The CDR3 totals 14 residues. TCRdb's table, derived via immunoSEQ multiplex PCR, lists solely in-frame clones and lacks some. The profile shows 13,000 to 15,000 clones, about 84% of them singletons. The data derive from a study of OX40 agonist ivuxolimab in advanced cancers. Study summary: Having had anti-PD-1, anti-PD-L1 or anti-CTLA-4 therapy before was allowed, and approximately 40% had some.

General observations from the study: At 0.1-3.0 mg/kg, partial responders had clonal expansion among the lowest observed.

This clonotype was sampled from an adult with an advanced solid tumor such as melanoma, head and neck, liver or kidney cancer. This chain joins TRBV12-5 and TRBJ2-3, with D unresolved. The sequenced sample was CD4+ or CD8+ T cells sorted from blood, obtained in a trial of the OX40 agonist ivuxolimab. In DNA, the CDR3 is TGTGCTAGTGGCCACCCCGGAGACCCTTATACGCAGTATTTT. This encodes CASGHPGDPYTQYF.